The source of this TCR beta chain is a study of T cells in Graves' hyperthyroidism and ophthalmopathy. This clonotype was seen ten or more times. In patients aged 18 to 65, hyperthyroidism was newly diagnosed, with duration under 2 months. The CDR3 spans 13 residues. The V gene lost 4 bases and the J gene lost 5 bases, with 11 bases spanning the gap. Germline CDR1 reads MDHEN; CDR2 reads SYDVKM. Researchers amplified the TCR beta CDR3 regions from RNA transcripts. Using the HTBI primer set, a first-round RT-PCR was run on the TCR CDR3. Each CDR3 protein gets one entry after TCRdb re-called the multiplex PCR reads with MiXCR. The table records approximately 700,000 distinct CDR3 sequences, 15% to 20% of them present only once.

The receptor comes from a man younger than 30 with Graves' hyperthyroidism. Sequenced input: blood. The genes are TRBV28 and TRBJ2-5; a possible D gene is TRBD1 (5 bases). The CDR3 coding sequence is TGTGCCAGCAGTTCTCCAGGGTACGAGACCCAGTACTTC. It is translated as CASSSPGYETQYF.